The 22 T cell receptor beta chains below were found in one sample sequenced in a study of control samples from healthy donors and cancer patients. Libraries were prepared by immunoSEQ multiplex PCR; TCRdb keeps only in-frame clonotypes and omits some of them. The sample has approximately 52,000 clones, about 96% seen once. Specimen: blood. Source of these receptors: a woman younger than 30 in good health.

This sequence joins TRBV20-1 and TRBJ1-1; maybe TRBD1 (6 bases). Germline V gene lookup returns CDR1 DFQATT and CDR2 SNEGSKA (reference sequence). The CDR3 length is 14 residues. The V end lost 6 bases, the J end lost 4 bases, and 18 bases lay between the germline ends. CDR3 protein: CSASRGVFVTEAFF. CDR3 DNA: TGCAGTGCAAGTAGGGGGGTATTTGTCACTGAAGCTTTCTTT.

This clone came up once. The V and J genes are TRBV5-8 and TRBJ2-1, with 8 nucleotides matching TRBD1. Trimming at V came to 3 bases and at J to 5 bases, leaving 4 bases not matched to a gene. The CDR3 covers 14 residues. From germline, CDR1 is SGHTS and CDR2 YDEGEE. In DNA form, the CDR3 reads TGTGCCAGCAGCTCGGGGACAGGTAACAATGAGCAGTTCTTC. This gives the protein CASSSGTGNNEQFF.

This sequence joins TRBV30 and TRBJ2-5; 8 bases align to TRBD1. This CDR3 region has 14 residues. The germline gives CDR1 GTSNPN, CDR2 SVGIG (reference sequence). The V segment lost 5 bases and the J segment 4 bases; nucleotides outside the gene matches: 9. The CDR3 coding sequence is TGTGCCTGGGACAGGGGACCAAGGGGAGAGACCCAGTACTTC. Translation gives CAWDRGPRGETQYF.

This clone was seen a few times. CDR3 sequence (DNA): TGTGCCAGCAGCTTAAGTACTGGTACCGCTGAAGCTTTCTTT. Protein: CASSLSTGTAEAFF. The J gene is TRBJ1-1, the V gene TRBV7-3; no clear D. V gave up 1 base and J gave up 6 bases, with 12 bases separating them. Germline CDR1 reads SGHTA; CDR2 reads FQGTGA. This CDR3 has 14 residues.

V usage is TRBV5-4 and J usage is TRBJ2-3; 7 bases match TRBD2. Germline CDR1 reads SGHNT; CDR2 reads YYREEE (reference sequence). The CDR3 has 16 amino acids. The junction had 9 bases not matched to a gene; V was cut back by 3 bases and J by 2 bases. The DNA for the CDR3 is TGTGCCAGCAGCTCGTTAGCGGGTAGGAACACAGATACGCAGTATTTT. It codes for CASSSLAGRNTDTQYF.

The chain has TRBV6-4 and TRBJ2-2; the D gene is possibly TRBD1 (5 bases). Germline V gives CDR1 MRHNA, CDR2 SNTAGT. The CDR3 runs to 15 residues. V was trimmed by 0 bases and J by 5 bases, leaving 10 bases between them. The CDR3 coding sequence is TGTGCCAGCAGTGACTCGAAAGGGGATACCGGGGAGCTGTTTTTT. Translated: CASSDSKGDTGELFF.

The chain uses TRBV24-1 and TRBJ2-2; no clear D gene. The CDR3 has 15 residues. Germline V gene data show CDR1 as KGHDR and CDR2 as SFDVKD. V was clipped by 6 bases and J by 2 bases, with 12 bases between them. DNA of the CDR3: TGTGCCACCAGTACACTCCGTTCAAACACCGGGGAGCTGTTTTTT. It specifies CATSTLRSNTGELFF.

This clone was recorded once. The chain is built from TRBV20-1 and TRBJ2-5, with D possibly being TRBD2 (5 bases). The CDR3 runs 15 residues. Per the germline V gene, CDR1 is DFQATT and CDR2 is SNEGSKA (reference sequence). Trimming pared 3 bases from V and 0 bases from J, leaving 14 bases between. Here the CDR3 DNA reads TGCAGTGCTAGTCGGACTCGGGTGTACCAAGAGACCCAGTACTTC. This translates into CSASRTRVYQETQYF.

V gene TRBV7-9 combines with J gene TRBJ2-1; D unclear. In germline, CDR1 is SEHNR, CDR2 FQNEAQ (reference sequence). This CDR3 has 12 residues. V was shortened by 7 bases and J by 9 bases, with 13 bases between the two germline ends. For the CDR3, the DNA is TGTGCCAGCAAAACTCAGTGGGGTGAGCAGTTCTTC. Translated: CASKTQWGEQFF.

In the case of this clone: Other DNA sequences in this sample translate to the same CDR3. The V call is TRBV29-1, the J call TRBJ2-3; 10 nucleotides agree with TRBD2. The germline V gene has CDR1 SQVTM and CDR2 ANQGSEA. Trimming cost V 3 bases and J 0 bases; bases outside gene matches: 9. CDR3 length equals 17 residues. CDR3 sequence reads: CSVEGAGGARSTDTQYF. CDR3 sequence (DNA): TGCAGCGTTGAGGGAGCGGGGGGGGCGCGGAGCACAGATACGCAGTATTTT.

V usage is TRBV10-3 and J usage is TRBJ1-2; D gene unclear. This CDR3 has 15 amino acids. The germline CDR1 and CDR2 sequences are ENHRY and SYGVKD. V gave up 0 bases and J gave up 4 bases, with 12 bases separating them. The DNA for the CDR3 is TGTGCCATCAGTGAGTCCCCCGAGGGCGGCTATGGCTACACCTTC. This encodes CAISESPEGGYGYTF.

V is TRBV19 and J is TRBJ1-2, with 10 bases fitting TRBD1. This CDR3 comprises 18 residues. Germline V gene data show CDR1 as LNHDA and CDR2 as SQIVND (reference sequence). The junction had 12 bases not matched to a gene; V was cut back by 5 bases and J by 0 bases. The CDR3 coding sequence is TGTGCCAGTAGTCTGGGGCCCGGACAGGGGGGGTCTAACTATGGCTACACCTTC. Its translation: CASSLGPGQGGSNYGYTF.

The chain employs TRBV6-5 and TRBJ2-7; D call uncertain. The V and J ends lost 6 bases and 5 bases respectively, with 5 bases between them. CDR1 and CDR2 (germline): MNHEY, SVGAGI. This CDR3 comprises 10 residues. The CDR3 reads CASRTNEQYF. DNA of the CDR3: TGTGCCAGCAGAACCAACGAGCAGTACTTC.

The chain carries TRBV7-9 and TRBJ2-5; 13 bases match TRBD2. Germline-derived CDR1 and CDR2 are SEHNR and FQNEAQ (reference sequence). The CDR3 totals 16 residues. Losses at the gene ends were 2 bases for V and 5 bases for J; bases not matched to a gene: 5. The CDR3 DNA reads as TGTGCCAGCAGCTTAAGTACTAGCGGGGGGGTTGAGACCCAGTACTTC. Residues: CASSLSTSGGVETQYF. Drawing the rest from reference TRBV7-9 and TRBJ2-5, the complete variable domain is DTGVSQNPRHKITKRGQNVTFRCDPISEHNRLYWYRQTLGQGPEFLTYFQNEAQLEKSRLLSDRFSAERPKGSFSTLEIQRTEQGDSAMYLCASSLSTSGGVETQYFGPGTRLLVL.

J is TRBJ1-6 and V is TRBV13, with D tentatively TRBD1 (5 bases). The germline CDR1 and CDR2 sequences are PRHDT and FYEKMQ (reference sequence). CDR3 length: 15 residues. The ends were cut back, 1 base at V and 3 bases at J, with 7 bases in the middle. The CDR3, as DNA: TGTGCCAGCAGCTTAGCCGGGGGCTATAATTCACCCCTCCACTTT. Protein: CASSLAGGYNSPLHF.

The chain couples TRBV5-6 to TRBJ2-5; D gene uncertain. CDR3 length: 15 amino acids. In germline, CDR1 is SGHDT, CDR2 YYEEEE. V lost 4 bases and J lost 7, with 20 bases in between. The CDR3 protein is CASSLPPGVIGTQYF. The CDR3 bases are TGTGCCAGCAGCCTGCCCCCAGGAGTAATAGGGACCCAGTACTTC.

J is TRBJ2-7 and V is TRBV5-1; D unresolved. The germline gives CDR1 SGHRS, CDR2 YFSETQ. V was cut by 5 bases and J by 0 bases, with 9 bases left in between. The CDR3 covers 13 residues. DNA for the CDR3: TGCGCCAGCAGTATGGAAAGCTCCTACGAGCAGTACTTC. Residues: CASSMESSYEQYF.

This CDR3 reads CASSPRDDTEAFF. CDR3 nucleotides: TGTGCCAGCTCACCACGGGACGACACTGAAGCTTTCTTT. This rearrangement joins TRBV18 to TRBJ1-1, with D perhaps TRBD1 (5 bases). V was trimmed by 1 base and J by 3 bases, leaving 6 bases between them. CDR1 and CDR2 from the germline V gene are KGHSH and LQKENI. The CDR3 is made up of 13 amino acids.

The rearrangement links TRBV27 to TRBJ2-4; TRBD2 aligns across 9 bases. The germline CDR1 and CDR2 sequences are MNHEY and SMNVEV (reference sequence). The CDR3 spans 17 residues. Unmatched junction bases numbered 8, after V lost 5 bases and J lost 0 bases. The CDR3 here is CASSPHTSGLAKNIQYF. Written as DNA, the CDR3 is TGTGCCAGCAGTCCCCACACTAGCGGGTTAGCCAAAAACATTCAGTACTTC.

This chain joins TRBV6-5 and TRBJ1-2; no firm D call. Germline V gene sequence: CDR1 MNHEY, CDR2 SVGAGI. The CDR3 is made up of 13 amino acids. The ends were cut back, 6 bases at V and 0 bases at J, with 8 bases in the middle. The CDR3 nucleotides are TGTGCCAGCAGATACAGAACTAACTATGGCTACACCTTC. Translation: CASRYRTNYGYTF.

This sequence joins TRBV7-2 and TRBJ1-2; 9 positions agree with TRBD1. The ends lost 5 bases at V and 1 base at J; junction bases unmatched: 5. The CDR3 extends over 15 amino acids. Germline V gene data show CDR1 as SGHTA and CDR2 as FQGNSA. The CDR3 coding sequence is TGTGCCAGCAGCCCGCGGACAGGGGATAACTATGGCTACACCTTC. As protein: CASSPRTGDNYGYTF.

The V gene is TRBV19, the J gene TRBJ1-2; maybe TRBD1 (6 bases). This CDR3 contains 15 residues. V lost 1 base, J lost 6 bases, and 15 bases lay in between. Looked up from germline, CDR1 is LNHDA and CDR2 is SQIVND (reference sequence). CDR3 in DNA: TGTGCCAGTAGTATAGGTGCGTACAGGGAGGATGGCTACACCTTC. It yields the protein CASSIGAYREDGYTF. The entire variable domain, with the rest obtained from reference TRBV19 and TRBJ1-2, is as follows: DGGITQSPKYLFRKEGQNVTLSCEQNLNHDAMYWYRQDPGQGLRLIYYSQIVNDFQKGDIAEGYSVSREKKESFPLTVTSAQKNPTAFYLCASSIGAYREDGYTFGSGTRLTVV.